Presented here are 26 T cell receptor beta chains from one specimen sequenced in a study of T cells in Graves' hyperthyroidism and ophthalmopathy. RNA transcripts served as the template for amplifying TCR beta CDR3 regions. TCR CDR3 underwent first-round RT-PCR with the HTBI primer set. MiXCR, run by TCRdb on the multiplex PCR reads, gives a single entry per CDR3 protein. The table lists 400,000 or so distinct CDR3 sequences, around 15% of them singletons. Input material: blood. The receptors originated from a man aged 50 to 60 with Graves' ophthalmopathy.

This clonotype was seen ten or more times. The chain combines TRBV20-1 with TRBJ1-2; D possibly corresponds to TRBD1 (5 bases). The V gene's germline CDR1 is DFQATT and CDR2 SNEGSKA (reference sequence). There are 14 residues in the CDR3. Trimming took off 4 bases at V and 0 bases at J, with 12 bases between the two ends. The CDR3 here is CSAKGTVANYGYTF. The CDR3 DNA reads TGCAGTGCTAAAGGGACGGTGGCTAACTATGGCTACACCTTC.

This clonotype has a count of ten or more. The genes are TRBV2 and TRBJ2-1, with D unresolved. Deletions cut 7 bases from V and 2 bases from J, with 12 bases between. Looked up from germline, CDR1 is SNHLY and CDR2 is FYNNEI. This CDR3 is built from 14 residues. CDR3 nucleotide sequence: TGTGCCAGCACGGGCTTAGAGACCTACAATGAGCAGTTCTTC. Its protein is CASTGLETYNEQFF. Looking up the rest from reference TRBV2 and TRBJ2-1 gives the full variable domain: EPEVTQTPSHQVTQMGQEVILRCVPISNHLYFYWYRQILGQKVEFLVSFYNNEISEKSEIFDDQFSVERPDGSNFTLKIRSTKLEDSAMYFCASTGLETYNEQFFGPGTRLTVL.

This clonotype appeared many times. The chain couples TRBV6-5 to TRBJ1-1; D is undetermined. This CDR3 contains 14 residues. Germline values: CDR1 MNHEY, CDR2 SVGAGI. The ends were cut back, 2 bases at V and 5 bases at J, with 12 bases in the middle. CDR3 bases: TGTGCCAGCAGTTACGCCGGGTCTGGAACTGAAGCTTTCTTT. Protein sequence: CASSYAGSGTEAFF.

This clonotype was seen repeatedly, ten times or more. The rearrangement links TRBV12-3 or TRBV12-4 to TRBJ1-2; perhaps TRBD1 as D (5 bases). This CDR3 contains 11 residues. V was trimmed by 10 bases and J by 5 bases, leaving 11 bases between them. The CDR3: CAILDSYGYTF. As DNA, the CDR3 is TGTGCCATTTTAGACAGTTATGGCTACACCTTC.

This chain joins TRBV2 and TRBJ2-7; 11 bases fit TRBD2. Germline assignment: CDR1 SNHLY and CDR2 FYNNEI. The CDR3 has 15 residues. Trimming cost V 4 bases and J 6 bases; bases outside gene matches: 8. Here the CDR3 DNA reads TGTGCCAGCAGTGGGGGCCTAGCGGGAGGTCGCGAGCAGTACTTC. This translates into CASSGGLAGGREQYF. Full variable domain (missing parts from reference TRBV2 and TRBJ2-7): EPEVTQTPSHQVTQMGQEVILRCVPISNHLYFYWYRQILGQKVEFLVSFYNNEISEKSEIFDDQFSVERPDGSNFTLKIRSTKLEDSAMYFCASSGGLAGGREQYFGPGTRLTVT.

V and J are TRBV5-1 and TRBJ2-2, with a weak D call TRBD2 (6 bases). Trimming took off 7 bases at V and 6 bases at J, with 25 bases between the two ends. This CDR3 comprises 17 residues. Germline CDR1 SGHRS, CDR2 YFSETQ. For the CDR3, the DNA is TGCGCCAGCTCAATATTAATCCCGAGGACTACTCCCGGGGAGCTGTTTTTT. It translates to CASSILIPRTTPGELFF.

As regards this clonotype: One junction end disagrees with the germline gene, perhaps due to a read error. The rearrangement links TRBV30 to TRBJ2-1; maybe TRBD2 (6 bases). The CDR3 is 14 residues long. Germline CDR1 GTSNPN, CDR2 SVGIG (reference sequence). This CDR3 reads CAWSGGSVFGEQLF. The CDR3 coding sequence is TGTGCCTGGAGCGGGGGATCAGTGTTCGGTGAGCAGCTCTTC.

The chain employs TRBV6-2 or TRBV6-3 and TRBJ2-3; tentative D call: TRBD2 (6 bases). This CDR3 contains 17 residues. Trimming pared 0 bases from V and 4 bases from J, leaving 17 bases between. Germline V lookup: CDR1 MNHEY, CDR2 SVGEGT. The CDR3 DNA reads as TGTGCCAGCAGTTACTCGAGTATCGGCGGGATGGCAGATACGCAGTATTTT. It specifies CASSYSSIGGMADTQYF.

In DNA form, the CDR3 reads TGCAGTGCTTCCCCCTTTAGCGGGAAAGTCAATGAGCAGTTCTTC. Residues: CSASPFSGKVNEQFF. The genes are TRBV20-1 and TRBJ2-1; TRBD2 matches at 8 bases. The length of the CDR3 is 15 residues. The V gene's germline CDR1 is DFQATT and CDR2 SNEGSKA (reference sequence). V was pared by 5 bases and J by 6 bases, with 12 bases of the junction left unmatched.

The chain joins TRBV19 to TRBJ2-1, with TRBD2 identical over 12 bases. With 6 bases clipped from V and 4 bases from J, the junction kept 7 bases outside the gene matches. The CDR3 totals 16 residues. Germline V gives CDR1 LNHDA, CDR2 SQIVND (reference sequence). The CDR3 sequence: CASSPGTSGPYNEQFF. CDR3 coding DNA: TGTGCCAGTAGCCCCGGGACTAGCGGGCCGTACAATGAGCAGTTCTTC.

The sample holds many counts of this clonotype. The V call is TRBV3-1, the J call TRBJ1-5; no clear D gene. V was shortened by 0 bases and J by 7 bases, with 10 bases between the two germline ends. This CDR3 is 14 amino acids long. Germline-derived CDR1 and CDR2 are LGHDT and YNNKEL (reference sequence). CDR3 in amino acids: CASSQDTGGQPQHF. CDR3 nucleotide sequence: TGTGCCAGCAGCCAAGATACCGGCGGGCAGCCCCAGCATTTT.

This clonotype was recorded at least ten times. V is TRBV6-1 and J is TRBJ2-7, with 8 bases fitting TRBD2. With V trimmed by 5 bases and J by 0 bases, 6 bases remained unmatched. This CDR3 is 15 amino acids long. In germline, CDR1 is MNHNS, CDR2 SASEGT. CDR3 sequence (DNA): TGTGCCAGCAGTACGAGCGGGAGTGTCTCCTACGAGCAGTACTTC. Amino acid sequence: CASSTSGSVSYEQYF.

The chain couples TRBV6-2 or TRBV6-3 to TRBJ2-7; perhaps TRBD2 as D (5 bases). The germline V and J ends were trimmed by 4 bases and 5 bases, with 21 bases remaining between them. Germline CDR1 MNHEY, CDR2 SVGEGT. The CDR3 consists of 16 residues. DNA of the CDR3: TGTGCCAGCAGTTTAGAAATTAGCGACCCATCCGACGAGCAGTACTTC. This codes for CASSLEISDPSDEQYF.

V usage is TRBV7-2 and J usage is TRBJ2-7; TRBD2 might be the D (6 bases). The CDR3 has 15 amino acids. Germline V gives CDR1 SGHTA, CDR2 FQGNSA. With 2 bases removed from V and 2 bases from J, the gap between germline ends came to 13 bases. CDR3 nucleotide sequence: TGTGCCAGCAGCTTACGGTCGGGAGACCCCTACGAGCAGTACTTC. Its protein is CASSLRSGDPYEQYF. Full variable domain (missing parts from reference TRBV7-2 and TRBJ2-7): GAGVSQSPSNKVTEKGKDVELRCDPISGHTALYWYRQSLGQGLEFLIYFQGNSAPDKSGLPSDRFSAERTGGSVSTLTIQRTQQEDSAVYLCASSLRSGDPYEQYFGPGTRLTVT.

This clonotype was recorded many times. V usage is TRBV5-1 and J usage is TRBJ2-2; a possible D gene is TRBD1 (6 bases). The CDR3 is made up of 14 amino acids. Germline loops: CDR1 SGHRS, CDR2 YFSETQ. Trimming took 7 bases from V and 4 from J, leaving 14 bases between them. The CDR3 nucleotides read TGCGCCAGCTCACAGGGCCGAGGCACCGGGGAGCTGTTTTTT. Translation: CASSQGRGTGELFF.

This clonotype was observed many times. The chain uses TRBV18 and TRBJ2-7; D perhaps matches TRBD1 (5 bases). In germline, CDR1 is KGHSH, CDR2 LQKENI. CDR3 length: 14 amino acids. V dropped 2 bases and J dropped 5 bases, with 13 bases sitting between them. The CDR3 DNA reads TGTGCCAGCTCACCAGGGGCCCAGGAAAACGAGCAGTACTTC. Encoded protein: CASSPGAQENEQYF.

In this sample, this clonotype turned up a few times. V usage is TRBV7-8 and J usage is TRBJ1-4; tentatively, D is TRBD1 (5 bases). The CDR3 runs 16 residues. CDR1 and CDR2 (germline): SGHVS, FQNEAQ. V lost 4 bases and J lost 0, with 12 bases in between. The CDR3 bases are TGTGCCAGCAGCTATGCCGGGACGCCAACTAATGAAAAACTGTTTTTT. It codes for CASSYAGTPTNEKLFF. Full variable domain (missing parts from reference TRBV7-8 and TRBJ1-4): GAGVSQSPRYKVAKRGQDVALRCDPISGHVSLFWYQQALGQGPEFLTYFQNEAQLDKSGLPSDRFFAERPEGSVSTLKIQRTQQEDSAVYLCASSYAGTPTNEKLFFGSGTQLSVL.

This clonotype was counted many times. CDR3 amino acids: CASSLVEQGSYEQYF. In DNA form, the CDR3 reads TGTGCCAGCAGCTTAGTAGAACAGGGGAGCTACGAGCAGTACTTC. V is TRBV7-8 and J is TRBJ2-7, with 7 nucleotides matching TRBD1. Germline CDR1 reads SGHVS; CDR2 reads FQNEAQ. This CDR3 contains 15 residues. J lost 3 bases, V lost 1 base, and 6 bases had no gene match.

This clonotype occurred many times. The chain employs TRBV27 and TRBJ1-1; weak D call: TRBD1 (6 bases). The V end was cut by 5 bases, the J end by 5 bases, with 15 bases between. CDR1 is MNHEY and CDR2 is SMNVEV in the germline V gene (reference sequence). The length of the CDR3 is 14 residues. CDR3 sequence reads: CASSALTGWTEAFF. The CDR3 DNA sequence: TGTGCCAGCAGTGCTCTAACAGGGTGGACTGAAGCTTTCTTT.

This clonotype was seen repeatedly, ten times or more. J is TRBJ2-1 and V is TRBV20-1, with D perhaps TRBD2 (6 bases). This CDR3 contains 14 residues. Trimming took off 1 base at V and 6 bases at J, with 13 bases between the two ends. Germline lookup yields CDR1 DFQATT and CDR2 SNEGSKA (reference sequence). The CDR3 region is CSARVGGPVNEQFF. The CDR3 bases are TGCAGTGCTAGAGTGGGGGGACCGGTCAATGAGCAGTTCTTC.

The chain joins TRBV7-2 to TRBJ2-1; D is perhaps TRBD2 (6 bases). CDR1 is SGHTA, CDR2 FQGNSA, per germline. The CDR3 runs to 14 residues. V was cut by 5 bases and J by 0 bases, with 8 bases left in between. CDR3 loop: CASSKDYSYNEQFF. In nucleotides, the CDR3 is TGTGCCAGCAGCAAGGACTACTCCTACAATGAGCAGTTCTTC. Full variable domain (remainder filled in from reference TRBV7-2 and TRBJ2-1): GAGVSQSPSNKVTEKGKDVELRCDPISGHTALYWYRQSLGQGLEFLIYFQGNSAPDKSGLPSDRFSAERTGGSVSTLTIQRTQQEDSAVYLCASSKDYSYNEQFFGPGTRLTVL.

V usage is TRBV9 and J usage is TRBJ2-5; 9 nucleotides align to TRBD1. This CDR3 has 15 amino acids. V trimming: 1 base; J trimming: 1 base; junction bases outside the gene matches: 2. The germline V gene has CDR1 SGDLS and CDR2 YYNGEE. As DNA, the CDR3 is TGTGCCAGCAGCGTACCACAGGGGGCCCAAGAGACCCAGTACTTC. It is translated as CASSVPQGAQETQYF.

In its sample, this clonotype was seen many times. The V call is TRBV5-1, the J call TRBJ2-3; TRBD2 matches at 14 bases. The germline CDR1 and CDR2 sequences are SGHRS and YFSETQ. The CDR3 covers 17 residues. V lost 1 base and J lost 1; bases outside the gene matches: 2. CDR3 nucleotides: TGCGCCAGCAGCTTGACGGGACTAGCGGGAGGCACAGATACGCAGTATTTT. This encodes CASSLTGLAGGTDTQYF.

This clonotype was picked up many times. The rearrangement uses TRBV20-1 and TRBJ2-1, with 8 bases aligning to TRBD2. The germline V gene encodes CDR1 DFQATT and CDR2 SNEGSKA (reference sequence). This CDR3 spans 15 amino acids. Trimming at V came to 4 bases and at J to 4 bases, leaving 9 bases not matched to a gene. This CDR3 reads CSATGAGVRYNEQFF. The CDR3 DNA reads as TGCAGTGCTACCGGAGCGGGAGTCAGGTACAATGAGCAGTTCTTC.

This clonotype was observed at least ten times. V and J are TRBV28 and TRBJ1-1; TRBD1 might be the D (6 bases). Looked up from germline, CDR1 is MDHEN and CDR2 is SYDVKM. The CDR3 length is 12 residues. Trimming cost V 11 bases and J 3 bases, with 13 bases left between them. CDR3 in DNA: TGTGCCGGTGGGGCAGGGGACACTGAAGCTTTCTTT. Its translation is CAGGAGDTEAFF. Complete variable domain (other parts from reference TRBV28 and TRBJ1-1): DVKVTQSSRYLVKRTGEKVFLECVQDMDHENMFWYRQDPGLGLRLIYFSYDVKMKEKGDIPEGYSVSREKKERFSLILESASTNQTSMYLCAGGAGDTEAFFGQGTRLTVV.

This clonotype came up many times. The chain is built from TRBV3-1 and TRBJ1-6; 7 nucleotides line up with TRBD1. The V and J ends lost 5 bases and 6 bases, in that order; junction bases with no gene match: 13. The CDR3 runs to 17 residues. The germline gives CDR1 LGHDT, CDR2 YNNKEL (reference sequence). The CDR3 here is CASSLTSGTVRNSPLHF. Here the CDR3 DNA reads TGTGCCAGCAGCTTAACAAGTGGGACAGTTCGTAATTCACCCCTCCACTTT.